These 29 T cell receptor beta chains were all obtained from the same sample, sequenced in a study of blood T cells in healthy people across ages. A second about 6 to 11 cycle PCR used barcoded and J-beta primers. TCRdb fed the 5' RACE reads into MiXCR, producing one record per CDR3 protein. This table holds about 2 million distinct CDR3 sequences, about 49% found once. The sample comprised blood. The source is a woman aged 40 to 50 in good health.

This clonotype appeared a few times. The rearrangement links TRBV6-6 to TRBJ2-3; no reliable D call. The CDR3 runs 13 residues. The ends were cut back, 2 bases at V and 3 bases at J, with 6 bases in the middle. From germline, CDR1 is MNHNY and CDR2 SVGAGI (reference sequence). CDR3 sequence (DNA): TGTGCCAGCAGTTACACCCAAACAGATACGCAGTATTTT. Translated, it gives CASSYTQTDTQYF.

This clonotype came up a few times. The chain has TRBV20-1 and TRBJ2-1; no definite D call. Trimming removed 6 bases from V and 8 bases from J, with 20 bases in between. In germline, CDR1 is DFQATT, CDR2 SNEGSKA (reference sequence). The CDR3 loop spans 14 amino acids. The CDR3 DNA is TGCAGTGCCCCGACTCTCTCTTTAGGCTATGAGCAGTTCTTC. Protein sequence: CSAPTLSLGYEQFF.

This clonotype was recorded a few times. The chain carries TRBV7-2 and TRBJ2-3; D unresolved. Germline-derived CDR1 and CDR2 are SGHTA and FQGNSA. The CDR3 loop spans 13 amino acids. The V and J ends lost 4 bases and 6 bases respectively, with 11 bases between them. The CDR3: CASSSNRADTQYF. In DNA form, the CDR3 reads TGTGCCAGCAGCTCAAACCGGGCCGATACGCAGTATTTT. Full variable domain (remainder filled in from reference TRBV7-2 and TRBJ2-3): GAGVSQSPSNKVTEKGKDVELRCDPISGHTALYWYRQSLGQGLEFLIYFQGNSAPDKSGLPSDRFSAERTGGSVSTLTIQRTQQEDSAVYLCASSSNRADTQYFGPGTRLTVL.

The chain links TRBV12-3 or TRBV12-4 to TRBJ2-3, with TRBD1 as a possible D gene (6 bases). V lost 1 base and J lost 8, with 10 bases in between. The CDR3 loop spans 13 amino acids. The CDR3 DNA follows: TGTGCCAGCAGTTTAGACAGGGAAGGTACGCAGTATTTT. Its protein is CASSLDREGTQYF.

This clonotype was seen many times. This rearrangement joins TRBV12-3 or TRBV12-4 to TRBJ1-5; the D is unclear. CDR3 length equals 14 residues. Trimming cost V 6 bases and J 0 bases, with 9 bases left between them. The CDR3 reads CASSRDPSNQPQHF. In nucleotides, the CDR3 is TGTGCCAGCAGCCGTGACCCTAGCAATCAGCCCCAGCATTTT.

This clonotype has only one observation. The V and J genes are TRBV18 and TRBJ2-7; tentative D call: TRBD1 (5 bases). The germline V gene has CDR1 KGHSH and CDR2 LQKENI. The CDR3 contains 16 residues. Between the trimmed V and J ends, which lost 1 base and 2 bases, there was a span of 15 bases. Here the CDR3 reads CASSPLQGPSPYEQYF. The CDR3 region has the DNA TGTGCCAGCTCACCACTCCAGGGTCCGAGCCCCTACGAGCAGTACTTC.

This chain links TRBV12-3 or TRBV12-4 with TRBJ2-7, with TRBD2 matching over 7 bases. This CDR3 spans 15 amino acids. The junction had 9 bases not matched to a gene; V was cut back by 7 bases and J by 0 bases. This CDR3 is CASTLSGASSYEQYF. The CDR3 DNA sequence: TGTGCCAGCACCTTAAGCGGGGCCAGCTCCTACGAGCAGTACTTC.

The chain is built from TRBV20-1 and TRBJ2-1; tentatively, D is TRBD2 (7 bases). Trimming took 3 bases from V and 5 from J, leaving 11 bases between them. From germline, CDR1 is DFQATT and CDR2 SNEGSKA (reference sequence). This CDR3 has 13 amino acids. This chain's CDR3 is CSASGGRNNEQFF. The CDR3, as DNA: TGCAGTGCTAGCGGGGGGCGTAACAATGAGCAGTTCTTC.

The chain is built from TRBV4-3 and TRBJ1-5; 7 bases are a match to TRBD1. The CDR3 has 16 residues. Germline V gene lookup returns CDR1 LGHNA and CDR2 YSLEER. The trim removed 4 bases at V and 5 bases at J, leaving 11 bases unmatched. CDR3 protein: CASSPRLYQGDQPQHF. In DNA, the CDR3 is TGCGCCAGCAGCCCACGATTGTATCAGGGGGATCAGCCCCAGCATTTT.

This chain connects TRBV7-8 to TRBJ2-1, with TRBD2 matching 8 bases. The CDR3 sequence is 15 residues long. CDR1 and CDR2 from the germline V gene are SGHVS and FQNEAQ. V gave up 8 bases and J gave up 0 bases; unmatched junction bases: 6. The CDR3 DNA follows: TGTGCCAGCTCTGACGGGGGGGTCTCCTACAATGAGCAGTTCTTC. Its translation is CASSDGGVSYNEQFF. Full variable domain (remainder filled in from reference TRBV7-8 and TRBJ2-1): GAGVSQSPRYKVAKRGQDVALRCDPISGHVSLFWYQQALGQGPEFLTYFQNEAQLDKSGLPSDRFFAERPEGSVSTLKIQRTQQEDSAVYLCASSDGGVSYNEQFFGPGTRLTVL.

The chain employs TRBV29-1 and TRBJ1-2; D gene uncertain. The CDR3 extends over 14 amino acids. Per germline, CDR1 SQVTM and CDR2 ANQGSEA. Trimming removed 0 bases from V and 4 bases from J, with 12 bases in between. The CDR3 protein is CSVEDHRVLYGYTF. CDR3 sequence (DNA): TGCAGCGTTGAAGATCATAGGGTACTCTATGGCTACACCTTC.

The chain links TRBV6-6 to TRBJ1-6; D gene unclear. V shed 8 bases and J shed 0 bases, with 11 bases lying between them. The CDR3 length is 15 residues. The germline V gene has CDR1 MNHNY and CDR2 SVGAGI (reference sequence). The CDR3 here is CASAPTDSYNSPLHF. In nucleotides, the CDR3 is TGTGCCAGCGCCCCGACCGACTCCTATAATTCACCCCTCCACTTT.

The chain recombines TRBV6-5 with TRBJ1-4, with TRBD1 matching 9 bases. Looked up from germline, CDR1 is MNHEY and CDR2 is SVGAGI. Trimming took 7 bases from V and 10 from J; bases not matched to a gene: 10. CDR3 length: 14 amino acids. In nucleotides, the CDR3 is TGTGCCAGCACCTCAACAGGGGGCCGGGGAAAACTGTTTTTT. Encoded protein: CASTSTGGRGKLFF.

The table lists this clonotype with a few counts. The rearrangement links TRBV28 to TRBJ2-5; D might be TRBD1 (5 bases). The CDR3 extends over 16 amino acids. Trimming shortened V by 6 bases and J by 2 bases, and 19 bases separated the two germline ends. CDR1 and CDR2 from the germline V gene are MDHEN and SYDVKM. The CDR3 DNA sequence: TGTGCCAGCAGCGGGTGGGGCGTCCATTCTCAAGAGACCCAGTACTTC. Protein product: CASSGWGVHSQETQYF.

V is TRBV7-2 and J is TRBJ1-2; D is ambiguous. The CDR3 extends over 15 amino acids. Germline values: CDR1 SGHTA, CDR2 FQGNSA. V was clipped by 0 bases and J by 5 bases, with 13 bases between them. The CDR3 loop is CASSLAREAPYGYTF. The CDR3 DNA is TGTGCCAGCAGCTTAGCGAGAGAGGCACCGTATGGCTACACCTTC.

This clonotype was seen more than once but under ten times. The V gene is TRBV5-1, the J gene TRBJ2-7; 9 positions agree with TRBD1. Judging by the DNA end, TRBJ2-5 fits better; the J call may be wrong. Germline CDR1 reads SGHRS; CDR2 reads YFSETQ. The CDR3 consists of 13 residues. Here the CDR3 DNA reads TGCGCCAGCGGGGACAGGGTTCGGGAGACCCAGTACTTC. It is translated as CASGDRVRETQYF.

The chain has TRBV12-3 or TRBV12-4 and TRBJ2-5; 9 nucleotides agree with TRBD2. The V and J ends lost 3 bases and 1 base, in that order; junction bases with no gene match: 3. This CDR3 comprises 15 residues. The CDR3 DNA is TGTGCCAGCAGTTTTCTAGCGGGGCCCCAAGAGACCCAGTACTTC. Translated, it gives CASSFLAGPQETQYF.

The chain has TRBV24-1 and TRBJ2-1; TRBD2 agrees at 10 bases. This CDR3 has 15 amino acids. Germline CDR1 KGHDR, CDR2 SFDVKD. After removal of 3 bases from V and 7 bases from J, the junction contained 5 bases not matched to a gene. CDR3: CATSDPSGGRNEQFF. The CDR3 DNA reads TGTGCCACCAGTGATCCTAGCGGGGGTCGGAATGAGCAGTTCTTC.

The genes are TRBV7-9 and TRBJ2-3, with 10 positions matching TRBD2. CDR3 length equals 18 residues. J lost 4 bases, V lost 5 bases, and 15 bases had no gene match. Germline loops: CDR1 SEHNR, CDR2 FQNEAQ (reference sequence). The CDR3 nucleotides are TGTGCCAGCAGCCACGGACTAGGGAAAAGCGGGGGGGCAGATACGCAGTATTTT. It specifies CASSHGLGKSGGADTQYF.

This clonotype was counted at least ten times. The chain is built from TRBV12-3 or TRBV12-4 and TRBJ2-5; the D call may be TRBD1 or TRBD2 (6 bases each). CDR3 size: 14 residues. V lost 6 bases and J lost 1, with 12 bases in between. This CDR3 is CASSLSGAQETQYF. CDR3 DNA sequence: TGTGCCAGCAGCTTATCGGGGGCCCAAGAGACCCAGTACTTC.

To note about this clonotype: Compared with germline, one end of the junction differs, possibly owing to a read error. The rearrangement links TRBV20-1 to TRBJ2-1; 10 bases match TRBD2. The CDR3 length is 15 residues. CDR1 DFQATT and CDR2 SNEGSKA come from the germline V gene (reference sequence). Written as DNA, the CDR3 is TGCGGTGCTAGGCCGCTAGCGGGGGCCTACAATGAGCAGTTCTTC. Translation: CGARPLAGAYNEQFF.

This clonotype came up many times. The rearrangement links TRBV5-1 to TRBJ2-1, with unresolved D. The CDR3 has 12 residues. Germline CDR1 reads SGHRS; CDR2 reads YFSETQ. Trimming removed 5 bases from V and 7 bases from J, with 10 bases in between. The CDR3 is CASSLTLNEQFF. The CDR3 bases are TGCGCCAGCAGTTTGACACTTAATGAGCAGTTCTTC.

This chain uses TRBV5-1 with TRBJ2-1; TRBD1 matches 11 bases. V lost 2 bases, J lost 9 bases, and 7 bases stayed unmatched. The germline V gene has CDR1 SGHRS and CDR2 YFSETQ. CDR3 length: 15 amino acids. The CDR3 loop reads CASSFRGQGGSEQFF. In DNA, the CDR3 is TGCGCCAGCAGCTTCCGGGGACAGGGGGGTAGTGAGCAGTTCTTC.

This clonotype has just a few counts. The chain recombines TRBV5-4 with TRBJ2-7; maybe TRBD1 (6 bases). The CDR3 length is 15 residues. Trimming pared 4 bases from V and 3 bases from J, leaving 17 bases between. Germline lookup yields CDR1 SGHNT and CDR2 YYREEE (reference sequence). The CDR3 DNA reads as TGTGCCAGCAGCCAACCCACAGGGTCCCGCTACGAGCAGTACTTC. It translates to CASSQPTGSRYEQYF. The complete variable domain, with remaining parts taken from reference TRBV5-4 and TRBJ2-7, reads ETGVTQSPTHLIKTRGQQVTLRCSSQSGHNTVSWYQQALGQGPQFIFQYYREEENGRGNFPPRFSGLQFPNYSSELNVNALELDDSALYLCASSQPTGSRYEQYFGPGTRLTVT.

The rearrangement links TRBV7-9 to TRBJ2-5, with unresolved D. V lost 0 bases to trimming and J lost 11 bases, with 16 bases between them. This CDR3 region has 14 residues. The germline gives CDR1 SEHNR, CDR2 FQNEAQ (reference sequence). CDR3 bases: TGTGCCAGCAGCTTAGCGATCCAGACTCATGAGCAGTACTTC. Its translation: CASSLAIQTHEQYF.

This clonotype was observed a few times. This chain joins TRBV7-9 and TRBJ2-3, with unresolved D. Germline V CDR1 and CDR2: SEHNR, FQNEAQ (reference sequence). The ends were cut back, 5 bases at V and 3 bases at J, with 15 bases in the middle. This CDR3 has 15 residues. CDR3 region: CASSLEASGTDTQYF. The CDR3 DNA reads TGTGCCAGCAGCCTAGAGGCTAGTGGTACAGATACGCAGTATTTT.

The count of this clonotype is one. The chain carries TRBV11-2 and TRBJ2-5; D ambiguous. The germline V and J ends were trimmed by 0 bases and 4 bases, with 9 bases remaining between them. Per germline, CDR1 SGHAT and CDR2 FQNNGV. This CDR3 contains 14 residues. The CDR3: CASSLDLAVETQYF. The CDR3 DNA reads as TGTGCCAGCAGCTTAGATCTGGCCGTAGAGACCCAGTACTTC.

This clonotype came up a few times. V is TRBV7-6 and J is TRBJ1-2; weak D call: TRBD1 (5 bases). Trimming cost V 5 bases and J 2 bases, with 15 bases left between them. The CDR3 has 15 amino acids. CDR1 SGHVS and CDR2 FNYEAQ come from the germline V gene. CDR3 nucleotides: TGTGCCAGCAGCCCCCGCGGAACAGGCAACTATGGCTACACCTTC. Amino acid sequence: CASSPRGTGNYGYTF.

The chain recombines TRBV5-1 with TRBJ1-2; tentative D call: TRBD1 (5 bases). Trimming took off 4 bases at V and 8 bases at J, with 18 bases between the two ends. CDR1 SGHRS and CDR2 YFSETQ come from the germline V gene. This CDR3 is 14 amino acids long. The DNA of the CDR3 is TGCGCCAGCAGCGTTGATGAAATTGGGGGGGGCTACACCTTC. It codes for CASSVDEIGGGYTF. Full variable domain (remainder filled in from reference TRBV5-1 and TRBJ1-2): KAGVTQTPRYLIKTRGQQVTLSCSPISGHRSVSWYQQTPGQGLQFLFEYFSETQRNKGNFPGRFSGRQFSNSRSEMNVSTLELGDSALYLCASSVDEIGGGYTFGSGTRLTVV.